This T cell receptor beta chain is drawn from a study of T cells in Graves' hyperthyroidism and ophthalmopathy. Amplification of TCR beta CDR3 regions used RNA as the template. With the HTBI primer set, the TCR CDR3 went through a first round of RT-PCR. TCRdb used MiXCR to reprocess the multiplex PCR reads, holding one entry per CDR3 protein. Of roughly 510,000 distinct CDR3 sequences listed, 35% to 50% are singletons. Input material: peripheral blood or thyroid tissue (not recorded which). The origin of this receptor is an adult woman with Graves' disease, either hyperthyroidism or ophthalmopathy (not recorded which).

The CDR3 nucleotides read TGTGCCACCAGCAGAGCTCACAGGGGGCTATTGACCGGGGAGCTGTTTTTT. It specifies CATSRAHRGLLTGELFF. V and J are TRBV15 and TRBJ2-2; 9 nucleotides match TRBD1. The germline CDR1 and CDR2 sequences are LNHNV and YYDKDF (reference sequence). The CDR3 is made up of 17 amino acids. Losses at the gene ends were 1 base for V and 5 bases for J; bases not matched to a gene: 8.